This is a list of T cell receptor beta chains from one sample in a study of CD8+ T cells in alopecia areata. TCRdb's table, derived via immunoSEQ multiplex PCR, lists solely in-frame clones and lacks some. The sample records tens of thousands of clones, approximately 58% being singletons. The input for sequencing was CD8+ T cells sorted from blood, taken at week 0. The source is a human donor with alopecia areata. Each CDR3 is given with its conserved first and last residue. A D gene is named only where the DNA matches it firmly. For some rows the clone size is stated as once, few or many, or as a class when expanded; others skip it.

clone_size	d_call	v_call	j_call	cdr3_nt	cdr3_aa
NA	NA	TRBV2	TRBJ1-2	TGTGCCAGCATGTCCAGGGTGGATGGCTACACCTTC	CASMSRVDGYTF
few	NA	TRBV19	TRBJ2-1	TGTGCCAGTAGTATCCTAGCTTACAATGAGCAGTTCTTC	CASSILAYNEQFF
NA	NA	TRBV6-1	TRBJ2-1	TGTGCCAGCATTCGGGGGGCGACTAGCCAAGTTGGGCAGTTCTTC	CASIRGATSQVGQFF
NA	NA	TRBV25-1	TRBJ2-1	TGTGCCAGCAGGGGGGTACGTGAGCAGTTCTTC	CASRGVREQFF
many	TRBD1	TRBV10-3	TRBJ2-3	TGTGCCATCAGTATACAGGGGGCAACGGATACGCAGTATTTT	CAISIQGATDTQYF
NA	NA	TRBV9	TRBJ2-7	TGTGCCAGCAGCGTAGAGGACTCAACCTACGAGCAGTACTTC	CASSVEDSTYEQYF
NA	NA	TRBV29-1	TRBJ1-6	TGCAGCGTTGAGTCCGAGGCGGCCCTCCACTTT	CSVESEAALHF
NA	TRBD1	TRBV13	TRBJ2-1	TGTGCCAGCAGTTCGGACAGGACAAATGAGCAGTTCTTC	CASSSDRTNEQFF
NA	NA	TRBV27	TRBJ2-5	TGTGCCAGCAGTTTCTCTCGGGATGATCAAGAGACCCAGTACTTC	CASSFSRDDQETQYF
NA	TRBD1	TRBV7-6	TRBJ1-2	TGTGCCAGCAGCTTAAACAGGGGGCTCATTAACTATGGCTACACCTTC	CASSLNRGLINYGYTF
few	NA	TRBV29-1	TRBJ2-7	TGCAGCGTTGACGCAGAAAGCTCCTACGAGCAGTACTTC	CSVDAESSYEQYF
NA	NA	TRBV4-1	TRBJ2-7	TGCGCCAGCAGCCAAGGGACGGGGTTCAGCTCCTACGAGCAGTACTTC	CASSQGTGFSSYEQYF
NA	NA	TRBV7-2	TRBJ1-1	TGTGCCAGCAGCTTAGGGTGGGCAGGGGACACTGAAGCTTTCTTT	CASSLGWAGDTEAFF
NA	TRBD1	TRBV27	TRBJ2-7	TGTGCCAGCAGTTACGGACAGGGGACCTACGAGCAGTACTTC	CASSYGQGTYEQYF
few	TRBD2	TRBV7-8	TRBJ2-1	TGTGCCAGCAGCTTAGAATTCGGACTAGCGGGAGCAGGAAATGAGCAGTTCTTC	CASSLEFGLAGAGNEQFF